The text below deals with one TCR beta chain. These data come from a study of CD8+ T cells in alopecia areata. The authors extracted RNA and reverse transcribed it into cDNA as the sequencing template. Clones were sequenced by immunoSEQ multiplex PCR, and TCRdb holds only the in-frame ones, with some missing. The sample carries 190,000 or so clones, around 60% recorded once. Treatment given: oral pan-JAK inhibitor, 5-10 mg twice daily. V was pared by 6 bases and J by 2 bases, with 11 bases between. Germline V gene data show CDR1 as MNHEY and CDR2 as SMNVEV (reference sequence). CDR3 length equals 13 residues.

The sample was CD4+ T cells sorted from blood, taken at week 4, from a patient treated with tofacitinib. The source of this sequence is a human donor with alopecia areata. The chain carries TRBV27 and TRBJ2-7; D is undetermined. Here the CDR3 DNA reads TGTGCCAGCAGGCGTCCAGGTGCCTACGAGCAGTACTTC. Protein: CASRRPGAYEQYF.